This T cell receptor (beta chain) was identified during a study of cytomegalovirus exposure and HLA in healthy donors. At the level of the study: Genotyping of about 400 donors showed that 80% to 85% belonged to the Caucasian-associated ancestry cluster. Findings and caveats of the study: Researchers reported from a later analysis that most CMV-associated TCR beta chains appeared HLA-restricted.

Amplification used 60 Vbeta primers and 13 Jbeta primers. Generated by immunoSEQ multiplex PCR, the TCRdb table keeps only in-frame clones and is missing some. The repertoire includes approximately 210,000 clones, more than 75% of them detected once, and approximately 1.7% sits in the top ten. In the case of this clone: Its target is not known.

The J segment lost 4 bases and the V segment lost 3 bases, leaving 5 bases of the junction unmatched. The CDR3 length is 15 residues. In germline, CDR1 is LNHDA, CDR2 SQIVND (reference sequence). This TCR came from a woman younger than 30 in good health and CMV-seronegative. Sequenced input: PBMCs. The rearrangement uses TRBV19 and TRBJ2-1, with 8 bases identical to TRBD2. The CDR3 sequence is CASSMGTRAYNEQFF. CDR3 bases: TGTGCCAGTAGTATGGGGACTAGAGCTTACAATGAGCAGTTCTTC.